This T cell receptor beta chain was captured in a study of blood T cell repertoires in COVID-19. The wider study: Spain, Italy and the United States supplied samples that represented acute and convalescent COVID-19. Sample material is recorded as cDNA or gDNA derived from T cells, B-cell-depleted T cells, or PBMCs.

V shed 8 bases and J 4 bases; nucleotides not matched to a gene: 6. This CDR3 is 15 amino acids long. CDR1 and CDR2 (germline): SNHLY, FYNNEI. As processed by the authors: Estimation of nucleated cell counts relied on the amplification of reference gene primers. The data were produced by immunoSEQ multiplex PCR, yet TCRdb's version contains in-frame clones alone and is incomplete. The V and J calls and clone size are taken from that table; D and trimming were inferred from the DNA. The profile shows some 74,000 clones, 80% to 90% of them singletons. This clone was observed a handful of times. The chain employs TRBV2 and TRBJ2-2, with 11 bases aligning to TRBD2. The sequence came from a woman at least 80 years old with active or convalescent COVID-19. The material sequenced was peripheral blood. The CDR3 nucleotides read TGTGCCAGCCAAAGAACTAGCGGGGGCACCGGGGAGCTGTTTTTT. Its protein is CASQRTSGGTGELFF.